The rows below give T cell receptor beta chains drawn from one sample of a study of cytomegalovirus exposure and HLA in healthy donors. TCRdb's table, derived via immunoSEQ multiplex PCR, lists solely in-frame clones and lacks some. The sample has nearly 110,000 clones, 77% seen once. The specimen sequenced was PBMCs. The receptors here all came from a male donor in good health and CMV-seronegative. CDR3s include the opening cysteine and the closing phenylalanine or tryptophan.

j_gene,v_gene,CDR3aa
TRBJ2-1,TRBV6-1,CASSDPWLDHNEQFF
TRBJ2-7,TRBV2,CASVGTGAYEQYF
TRBJ2-1,TRBV9,CASSVGSGSSYNEQFF
TRBJ2-7,TRBV27,CASSLGSGPYEQYF
TRBJ1-1,TRBV19,CASSRYRDRGPRTEAFF
TRBJ1-3,TRBV5-8,CASSSGTLPRGNTIYF
TRBJ2-1,TRBV9,CASSVGVGVGNEQFF
-,TRBV6-1,CASSKLAVSSYEQYF
TRBJ2-1,TRBV21-1,CASSIPSIRSLNEQFF
TRBJ2-3,TRBV28,CASSLQSGSWGQYF
TRBJ2-7,TRBV30,CAWSVKGVRVTYEQYF
TRBJ2-1,TRBV18,CASSPGTSGRARGYNEQFF
TRBJ2-1,TRBV7-9,CASSPPNSYNEQFF
TRBJ2-3,TRBV11-2,CASSFPQGGASTDTQYF
TRBJ2-5,TRBV5-6,CASRTGLAEVKETQYF
TRBJ2-3,TRBV4-1,CASSQETAGVIDTQYF
TRBJ2-2,TRBV6-5,CASTFTANTGELFF